This record concerns one TCR beta chain sequence. Its antigen is currently not known. No base-level quality is on record; no much larger clone is a single base apart. The donors were around 39 Caucasian individuals from Russia, aged roughly 6 to 90 years, who were systemically healthy. Each donor gave 8 to 10 milliliters of peripheral blood, drawn into EDTA-treated Vacutainer tubes. PBMCs were isolated by Ficoll-Paque density-gradient centrifugation, with at least 7 million obtained per sample. Total RNA was extracted from PBMCs with Trizol reagent, with at least 6 micrograms obtained per sample. For every donor, flow cytometry on a PBMC aliquot measured the percentage of naive CD45RAhigh/CD27high T cells. The method behind the library was 5' RACE. The sample was run on an Illumina HiSeq 2500. A second PCR of roughly 7 to 11 cycles was performed with a sample-barcoded 5' primer and a J-beta primer mix. A unique molecular identifier was introduced onto each TCR beta cDNA molecule by a template-switch 5' adaptor carrying 12 random nucleotides. Each sample yielded at least 3 million CDR3-containing paired-end reads. All of the RNA was converted into first-strand cDNA using the Mint cDNA synthesis kit, with a TRBC-specific oligonucleotide serving as the primer. Following uracil-DNA glycosylase treatment, a first 18-cycle PCR with universal primers M1SS and BC2_uni_R was performed on all cDNA. The authors processed their data as follows. For normalization, 1 million high-quality reads, each with a distinct molecular identifier, were randomly selected from each sample. Instead of being binned into consensus sequences, reads with shared molecular identifiers were discarded. MiTCR, with a Q25 quality threshold and the strictest error-elimination algorithm, was used for CDR3 identification, clonotype clustering and error correction. A nonparametric unseen species model using Euler transformation provided a lower-bound estimate of total TCR beta diversity. TCRdb trimmed the raw reads at Q25, called clones with MiXCR and kept productive beta chains. Each entry is one CDR3 protein sequence, shown with its most common DNA and genes. The V and J calls follow TCRdb's processing rather than the paper's. A total of approximately 880,000 distinct CDR3 sequences appear in this sample, around 48% of them only once. Jointly, the top ten make up about an eighth of the sample.

This entry is derived from a study of blood T cells in healthy people across ages (dated by TCRdb to between 2014 and 2017). Looking at the study overall: Template switching captured roughly one uniquely barcoded TCR beta cDNA molecule per two T cells in model experiments. To avoid experimental bias, donors of different ages were randomly spread across the sequencing lanes. The study measured age-related changes in TCR beta repertoire diversity using deep sequencing normalized with unique cDNA molecular identifiers. Using the same blood draw, the study looked at two additional independent replicas of 1 million unique cDNA reads for two donors, one aged 18 to 30 and the other aged 80 or older. Donors were grouped into four age groups: young (average roughly 17 years), middle-aged (roughly 37), aged (roughly 67) and long-lived (approximately 82).

Trimming at the junction amounts to 2 bases on V and 4 bases on J, and the germline ends lie 8 bases apart. The CDR3 goes from the cysteine to the phenylalanine over 13 residues. Just CDR3 DNA is preserved here, 39 bases in frame from base 1. CDR1 and CDR2 are read off the germline V gene as LGHNA and YNFKEQ. Results the study describes overall, beyond this receptor: The long-lived group showed more naive CD4+ T cells, fewer expanded clones and increased TCR diversity than the aged group, suggesting age selection. Since profiling was done on bulk unsorted PBMCs, naive and antigen-experienced compartments could not be conclusively compared. Because the CMV infection status of the donors was unknown, age-related changes in expanded clonotypes may potentially have been confounded. Total diversity estimates from one million sequenced T cells were considered lower bounds and underestimates. Observed TCR beta diversity per million T cells fell roughly linearly with age, and a significant reduction was already apparent by age around 44. A strong correlation was found between observed TCR beta diversity and the percentage of naive T cells measured by flow cytometry.

The sequenced sample consisted of blood. The TCR comes from a young man in good health. The sequence links TRBV4-2 to TRBJ2-5; no D gene is confidently identified. The CDR3 reads CASSQSVRETQYF. The DNA is as follows: TGTGCCAGCAGCCAATCTGTAAGAGAGACCCAGTACTTC.